This T cell receptor (beta chain) was documented in a study of T cell repertoires in cytomegalovirus infection. At the level of the study: Public TCR beta signatures indicated both CMV infection and matching HLA type.

Regarding this clonotype: Its antigen is not identified.

Using its own MiXCR run on the reads, TCRdb lists one record per CDR3 protein. The sample yields about 900,000 distinct CDR3 sequences, roughly 30% seen once. The study, taken as a whole, reports: Summed public TCR beta family frequency identified CMV carriers bearing the relevant HLA.

CDR3 length: 15 amino acids. V shed 7 bases and J 7 bases; nucleotides not matched to a gene: 8. Germline values: CDR1 MNHNY, CDR2 SVGAGI (reference sequence). The chain has TRBV6-6 and TRBJ2-1; TRBD2 aligns across 12 bases. The sequence was collected from a human donor in good health (CMV status not recorded). Some clones in this sample may be carry-over from other donors' samples. Sample: cultured CD8+ T cells from PBMCs, taken from culture after CMV antigen stimulation. The CDR3 sequence: CASTFRGLAGNEQFF. The CDR3 DNA is TGTGCCAGCACCTTCCGGGGACTAGCGGGTAATGAGCAGTTCTTC.